Following are 28 T cell receptor beta chains from one sample sequenced in a study of blood T cell repertoires in COVID-19. TCRdb keeps only in-frame clones here, not all; method: immunoSEQ multiplex PCR. The repertoire holds under 350,000 clones, with roughly 80% as singletons. The specimen was peripheral blood. The source is a woman aged 50 to 65 who had recovered from COVID-19.

V and J are TRBV6-2 or TRBV6-3 and TRBJ1-1; D remains ambiguous. V gave up 1 base and J gave up 4 bases, with 7 bases separating them. Germline V gene sequence: CDR1 MNHEY, CDR2 SVGEGT. This CDR3 comprises 13 residues. CDR3 sequence: CASSYLGSTEAFF. Written as DNA, the CDR3 is TGTGCCAGCAGTTACTTGGGCAGCACTGAAGCTTTCTTT.

This sequence joins TRBV7-3 and TRBJ1-6; a weak D match, TRBD1 (6 bases). The length of the CDR3 is 17 residues. V was trimmed by 7 bases and J by 6 bases, leaving 22 bases between them. Germline V gene sequence: CDR1 SGHTA, CDR2 FQGTGA. The CDR3 nucleotides are TGTGCCAGCATTAGGGCAGGGGCAGGTCTTGGTAATTCACCCCTCCACTTT. This encodes CASIRAGAGLGNSPLHF. Filled out from reference TRBV7-3 and TRBJ1-6, the complete variable domain reads GAGVSQTPSNKVTEKGKYVELRCDPISGHTALYWYRQSLGQGPEFLIYFQGTGAADDSGLPNDRFFAVRPEGSVSTLKIQRTERGDSAVYLCASIRAGAGLGNSPLHFGNGTRLTVT.

The V call is TRBV7-9, the J call TRBJ2-1; TRBD2 is a possible D gene (5 bases). Deletions cut 5 bases from V and 8 bases from J, with 13 bases between. CDR3 length equals 13 residues. Germline CDR1 is SEHNR and CDR2 is FQNEAQ (reference sequence). This chain's CDR3 is CASSPQRSHEQFF. DNA for the CDR3: TGTGCCAGCAGCCCACAGCGGAGTCATGAGCAGTTCTTC.

This clone was found once. The chain couples TRBV19 to TRBJ2-3; weak D call: TRBD1 (6 bases). Trimming shortened V by 7 bases and J by 2 bases, and 19 bases separated the two germline ends. Per germline, CDR1 LNHDA and CDR2 SQIVND (reference sequence). This CDR3 region has 16 residues. The chain's CDR3 is CASTATGFADTDTQYF. DNA for the CDR3: TGTGCCAGTACCGCAACAGGGTTTGCGGACACAGATACGCAGTATTTT.

V is TRBV5-1 and J is TRBJ1-4; 8 nucleotides match TRBD1. CDR3 size: 14 residues. In germline, CDR1 is SGHRS, CDR2 YFSETQ. V was pared by 5 bases and J by 5 bases, with 5 bases of the junction left unmatched. CDR3 in amino acids: CASSSTGENEKLFF. CDR3 DNA: TGCGCCAGCAGTTCGACAGGGGAAAATGAAAAACTGTTTTTT.

The CDR3 DNA sequence: TGTGCCAGCGTACCCCTTGGGACAACCTACGAGCAGTACTTC. Encoded protein: CASVPLGTTYEQYF. J is TRBJ2-7 and V is TRBV7-9; tentatively, D is TRBD1 (6 bases). This CDR3 has 14 amino acids. V gave up 8 bases and J gave up 2 bases, with 16 bases separating them. From germline, CDR1 is SEHNR and CDR2 FQNEAQ (reference sequence).

This sequence joins TRBV18 and TRBJ2-5; weak D call: TRBD1 (6 bases). With 5 bases removed from V and 3 bases from J, the gap between germline ends came to 13 bases. The CDR3 sequence is 14 residues long. Germline-derived CDR1 and CDR2 are KGHSH and LQKENI. The CDR3 reads CASSARDTKETQYF. DNA for the CDR3: TGTGCCAGCTCAGCCCGGGACACAAAAGAGACCCAGTACTTC.

The chain recombines TRBV3-1 (or the pseudogene TRBV3-2) with TRBJ2-3; 13 bases match TRBD2. CDR3 length equals 21 residues. The ends lost 4 bases at V and 4 bases at J; junction bases unmatched: 20. Germline CDR1 reads LGHDT; CDR2 reads YNNKEL (reference sequence). As DNA, the CDR3 is TGTGCCAGCAGCCGGGGACACCGAGCGACTAGCGGGGGGACGCAGTCAGATACGCAGTATTTT. This gives the protein CASSRGHRATSGGTQSDTQYF.

V and J are TRBV5-1 and TRBJ2-1, with TRBD1 matching over 10 bases. This CDR3 is 17 amino acids long. From germline, CDR1 is SGHRS and CDR2 YFSETQ. With V trimmed by 4 bases and J by 3 bases, 10 bases remained unmatched. In DNA form, the CDR3 reads TGCGCCAGCAGCCACGGACTGGGACAGGGGAGCTACAATGAGCAGTTCTTC. It encodes CASSHGLGQGSYNEQFF.

The chain uses TRBV29-1 and TRBJ1-2; TRBD1 agrees at 10 bases. Germline V gene lookup returns CDR1 SQVTM and CDR2 ANQGSEA. The ends lost 6 bases at V and 1 base at J; junction bases unmatched: 14. The CDR3 is made up of 17 amino acids. In nucleotides, the CDR3 is TGCAGCGTCCTCGACAGGGGGCTTTTACGGGGTAACTATGGCTACACCTTC. Its translation: CSVLDRGLLRGNYGYTF.

This chain links TRBV28 with TRBJ1-2; perhaps TRBD1 as D (5 bases). The CDR3 loop spans 13 amino acids. The germline V gene encodes CDR1 MDHEN and CDR2 SYDVKM. The germline V and J ends were trimmed by 3 bases and 6 bases, with 11 bases remaining between them. In nucleotides, the CDR3 is TGTGCCAGCAGTTTTCCCAGGGTCCATGGCTACACCTTC. Its protein product is CASSFPRVHGYTF.

This clone occurred many times. V is TRBV4-3 and J is TRBJ1-4; 8 bases are shared with TRBD1. Trimming took 0 bases from V and 10 from J; bases not matched to a gene: 10. This CDR3 comprises 16 residues. CDR1 is LGHNA and CDR2 is YSLEER in the germline V gene. The CDR3 DNA sequence: TGCGCCAGCAGCCAAGAGAGGCAGGGGGCGGTTGGAAAACTGTTTTTT. This encodes CASSQERQGAVGKLFF.

The V gene is TRBV9, the J gene TRBJ2-1, with 7 bases fitting TRBD1. There are 16 residues in the CDR3. V shed 2 bases, J shed 9 bases, and the junction held 14 bases outside the gene matches. Per germline, CDR1 SGDLS and CDR2 YYNGEE. CDR3 in amino acids: CASSVSASKGAGEQFF. In DNA, the CDR3 is TGTGCCAGCAGCGTCTCAGCGTCGAAGGGGGCGGGTGAGCAGTTCTTC.

V is TRBV7-2 and J is TRBJ2-7; 9 bases align to TRBD2. This CDR3 is built from 15 residues. Unmatched junction bases numbered 7, after V lost 5 bases and J lost 2 bases. The germline V gene encodes CDR1 SGHTA and CDR2 FQGNSA. The CDR3 region is CASSRDLAGPYEQYF. DNA of the CDR3: TGTGCCAGCAGCCGGGACCTAGCGGGACCCTACGAGCAGTACTTC.

The chain recombines TRBV7-7 with TRBJ2-5, with 7 bases that match TRBD2. Germline CDR1 is SSHAT and CDR2 is FNYEAQ (reference sequence). This CDR3 region has 13 residues. J gave up 5 bases and V 2 bases, and 2 bases lay outside the gene matches. DNA for the CDR3: TGTGCCAGCAGCTTACTCGGGAGGGAGACCCAGTACTTC. It is translated as CASSLLGRETQYF.

This clone occurred once. CDR3 region: CASSPLPAGDETQYF. DNA for the CDR3: TGTGCCAGTAGCCCTCTGCCTGCAGGTGATGAGACCCAGTACTTC. V usage is TRBV19 and J usage is TRBJ2-5; D unclear. The CDR3 extends over 15 amino acids. V dropped 6 bases and J dropped 5 bases, with 19 bases sitting between them. CDR1 is LNHDA and CDR2 is SQIVND in the germline V gene (reference sequence).

The chain couples TRBV6-2 or TRBV6-3 to TRBJ1-6, with 7 bases aligning to TRBD1. The CDR3 length is 15 residues. Germline V CDR1 and CDR2: MNHEY, SVGEGT. J lost 5 bases, V lost 5 bases, and 6 bases had no gene match. This chain's CDR3 is CASSPRQGDNSPLHF. DNA for the CDR3: TGTGCCAGCAGTCCCCGACAGGGTGATAATTCACCCCTCCACTTT.

This clone was seen a single time. The genes are TRBV5-8 and TRBJ2-3; 12 bases align to TRBD1. The CDR3 spans 18 residues. Looked up from germline, CDR1 is SGHTS and CDR2 is YDEGEE. Trimming took 5 bases from V and 1 from J; bases not matched to a gene: 11. The CDR3 DNA follows: TGTGCCAGCAGAAAACCGGGACAGGGGGCCGGGGGCACAGATACGCAGTATTTT. Translated: CASRKPGQGAGGTDTQYF.

The V call is TRBV12-3 or TRBV12-4, the J call TRBJ1-5; no clear D. Trimming took 4 bases from V and 9 from J, leaving 7 bases between them. The CDR3 spans 11 residues. The CDR3 region is CASSYSGPQHF. As DNA, the CDR3 is TGTGCCAGCAGTTACTCGGGGCCCCAGCATTTT.

The V gene is TRBV5-1, the J gene TRBJ1-3; 9 bases match TRBD1. The CDR3 has 17 residues. Per germline, CDR1 SGHRS and CDR2 YFSETQ. Germline trimming cut 4 bases from V and 0 bases from J; bases unmatched to any gene: 8. The CDR3 loop is CASSRGQGQFSGNTIYF. CDR3 sequence (DNA): TGCGCCAGCAGCCGGGGACAGGGCCAATTCTCTGGAAACACCATATATTTT.

V usage is TRBV11-1 and J usage is TRBJ2-7; 7 nucleotides match TRBD1. CDR1 is SGHAT and CDR2 is FQDESV in the germline V gene (reference sequence). This CDR3 has 15 residues. J lost 7 bases, V lost 5 bases, and 14 bases had no gene match. The CDR3 loop is CASSPQGVLKVEQYF. CDR3 nucleotide sequence: TGTGCCAGCAGCCCCCAGGGGGTCTTAAAGGTAGAGCAGTACTTC. The full variable domain, completed using reference TRBV11-1 and TRBJ2-7, is EAEVAQSPRYKITEKSQAVAFWCDPISGHATLYWYRQILGQGPELLVQFQDESVVDDSQLPKDRFSAERLKGVDSTLKIQPAELGDSAMYLCASSPQGVLKVEQYFGPGTRLTVT.

V and J are TRBV7-3 and TRBJ2-3; D is perhaps TRBD2 (5 bases). CDR3 length equals 15 residues. Trimming cost V 1 base and J 0 bases, with 8 bases left between them. From germline, CDR1 is SGHTA and CDR2 FQGTGA. Here the CDR3 DNA reads TGTGCCAGCAGCTTAAAACGGGGAAGCACAGATACGCAGTATTTT. It yields the protein CASSLKRGSTDTQYF.

The chain has TRBV28 and TRBJ2-7, with 7 bases fitting TRBD2. V trimming: 7 bases; J trimming: 2 bases; junction bases outside the gene matches: 5. The CDR3 sequence is 13 residues long. Germline V gives CDR1 MDHEN, CDR2 SYDVKM. This CDR3 is CASTDGGTYEQYF. Written as DNA, the CDR3 is TGTGCCAGCACCGACGGGGGGACCTACGAGCAGTACTTC. Full variable domain (rest looked up from reference TRBV28 and TRBJ2-7): DVKVTQSSRYLVKRTGEKVFLECVQDMDHENMFWYRQDPGLGLRLIYFSYDVKMKEKGDIPEGYSVSREKKERFSLILESASTNQTSMYLCASTDGGTYEQYFGPGTRLTVT.

The chain links TRBV24-1 to TRBJ2-3; 9 bases are shared with TRBD1. Germline V gene sequence: CDR1 KGHDR, CDR2 SFDVKD. The CDR3 loop spans 16 amino acids. Trimming at V came to 4 bases and at J to 2 bases, leaving 6 bases not matched to a gene. This CDR3 is CATSDRDRDYTDTQYF. For the CDR3, the DNA is TGTGCCACCAGTGACCGGGACAGGGATTACACAGATACGCAGTATTTT.

The chain joins TRBV7-2 to TRBJ2-3, with 9 bases lining up with TRBD1. This CDR3 has 16 residues. V lost 0 bases to trimming and J lost 4 bases; unmatched junction nucleotides: 5. CDR1 and CDR2 (germline): SGHTA, FQGNSA. The CDR3 loop reads CASSLAGTGRADTQYF. The DNA of the CDR3 is TGTGCCAGCAGCTTAGCCGGGACAGGGAGGGCAGATACGCAGTATTTT.

This clone was seen just once. The rearrangement links TRBV3-1 (or the pseudogene TRBV3-2) to TRBJ1-5, with 10 bases fitting TRBD1. In germline, CDR1 is LGHDT, CDR2 YNNKEL (reference sequence). V gave up 3 bases and J gave up 6 bases; unmatched junction bases: 5. This CDR3 spans 15 amino acids. CDR3 loop: CASSQGQGSGQPQHF. DNA for the CDR3: TGTGCCAGCAGCCAGGGACAGGGGTCGGGTCAGCCCCAGCATTTT.

This rearrangement joins TRBV27 to TRBJ1-1, with D uncertain. CDR3 length equals 14 residues. Trimming pared 5 bases from V and 4 bases from J, leaving 14 bases between. Germline CDR1 is MNHEY and CDR2 is SMNVEV (reference sequence). The CDR3: CASSPRGGSTEAFF. CDR3 nucleotides: TGTGCCAGCAGTCCCCGTGGCGGGAGCACTGAAGCTTTCTTT.

This clone was recorded once. The chain employs TRBV7-8 and TRBJ1-5; D unresolved. Trimming removed 5 bases from V and 6 bases from J, with 20 bases in between. Per the germline V gene, CDR1 is SGHVS and CDR2 is FQNEAQ. The CDR3 length is 16 residues. The CDR3 nucleotides are TGTGCCAGCAGCGAAACACCGATGCCTGGGAGTCAGCCCCAGCATTTT. It yields the protein CASSETPMPGSQPQHF.